The 16 T cell receptor beta chains listed next were all sequenced from one sample in a study of T cell changes during pregnancy in multiple sclerosis. Assay used: immunoSEQ multiplex PCR; TCRdb lists only in-frame clones, some missing. The table includes 70,000 to 95,000 clones, around 92% detected once. Here the sequenced sample was peripheral blood, taken in the third trimester of pregnancy. Receptors were obtained from a female donor with multiple sclerosis, enrolled in a pregnancy study.

The chain recombines TRBV4-1 with TRBJ1-1, with no clear D. Looked up from germline, CDR1 is MGHRA and CDR2 is YSYEKL. The CDR3 extends over 15 amino acids. Trimming removed 0 bases at V and 5 bases at J, with 13 bases between. This chain's CDR3 is CASSQDLLARTEAFF. CDR3 sequence (DNA): TGCGCCAGCAGCCAAGATTTACTCGCGAGGACTGAAGCTTTCTTT.

V usage is TRBV15 and J usage is TRBJ2-7, with TRBD1 matching over 8 bases. With 5 bases clipped from V and 5 bases from J, the junction kept 11 bases outside the gene matches. The CDR3 has 15 residues. Germline CDR1 and CDR2: LNHNV and YYDKDF (reference sequence). The CDR3 DNA follows: TGTGCCACCAGCGGAGCAACAGGGGGACGCGACGAGCAGTACTTC. This codes for CATSGATGGRDEQYF.

V gene TRBV5-8 combines with J gene TRBJ1-2; D remains unclear. V shed 6 bases and J shed 0 bases, with 15 bases lying between them. Germline-derived CDR1 and CDR2 are SGHTS and YDEGEE. The length of the CDR3 is 15 residues. CDR3 residues: CASTGPGIANYGYTF. In nucleotides, the CDR3 is TGTGCCAGCACCGGTCCAGGAATCGCTAACTATGGCTACACCTTC.

V and J are TRBV4-3 and TRBJ2-7, with D possibly matching TRBD2 (5 bases). The V and J ends lost 3 bases and 3 bases respectively, with 12 bases between them. Germline CDR1 LGHNA, CDR2 YSLEER. The CDR3 is 14 amino acids. The CDR3 is CASSHSRGSYEQYF. The CDR3 DNA is TGCGCCAGCAGCCATTCACGGGGAAGCTACGAGCAGTACTTC.

The J gene is TRBJ2-7, the V gene TRBV6-5; D may be TRBD1 (5 bases). V lost 5 bases and J 2 bases, leaving 13 bases between the germline ends. The CDR3 totals 14 residues. The germline V gene has CDR1 MNHEY and CDR2 SVGAGI. As DNA, the CDR3 is TGTGCCAGCAGTCCCAGACAGAGACCCTACGAGCAGTACTTC. Residues: CASSPRQRPYEQYF.

The chain couples TRBV5-1 to TRBJ2-1, with D perhaps TRBD1 (5 bases). The CDR3 has 14 residues. CDR1 and CDR2 from the germline V gene are SGHRS and YFSETQ. V lost 5 bases, J lost 4 bases, and 13 bases lay in between. The CDR3 protein is CASSYGALYNEQFF. CDR3 nucleotide sequence: TGCGCCAGCAGTTATGGGGCCCTATACAATGAGCAGTTCTTC.

The chain carries TRBV6-5 and TRBJ1-5, with D unclear. The ends were cut back, 2 bases at V and 4 bases at J, with 9 bases in the middle. This CDR3 has 14 residues. The germline V gene encodes CDR1 MNHEY and CDR2 SVGAGI. CDR3 DNA sequence: TGTGCCAGCAGTTACGGGAGGGTAAATCAGCCCCAGCATTTT. Encoded protein: CASSYGRVNQPQHF.

V usage is TRBV25-1 and J usage is TRBJ1-2; 12 bases agree with TRBD1. V was clipped by 8 bases and J by 8 bases; unmatched bases: 9. Germline V gives CDR1 MGHDK, CDR2 SYGVNS. CDR3 length: 14 amino acids. CDR3 coding DNA: TGTGCCAGCGGGGCCGGGACAGGGGGCCGAGGCTACACCTTC. It is translated as CASGAGTGGRGYTF.

This chain connects TRBV6-5 to TRBJ2-7; possibly TRBD1 for D (6 bases). V was trimmed by 5 bases and J by 2 bases, leaving 10 bases between them. The germline CDR1 and CDR2 sequences are MNHEY and SVGAGI. CDR3 length: 13 residues. The CDR3, as DNA: TGTGCCAGCAGTCCCGGGACAACCTACGAGCAGTACTTC. Translated, it gives CASSPGTTYEQYF.

In this sample, this clone turned up a few times. The CDR3 loop reads CASSLGGTGVSNTEAFF. Written as DNA, the CDR3 is TGTGCCAGCAGCTTAGGGGGGACAGGGGTGTCGAACACTGAAGCTTTCTTT. The chain employs TRBV7-9 and TRBJ1-1; 10 bases agree with TRBD1. V lost 1 base to trimming and J lost 1 base; unmatched junction nucleotides: 6. Germline V CDR1 and CDR2: SEHNR, FQNEAQ (reference sequence). This CDR3 comprises 17 residues.

The rearrangement links TRBV7-2 to TRBJ2-6; 8 bases align to TRBD1. V trimming: 0 bases; J trimming: 0 bases; junction bases outside the gene matches: 7. The germline V gene encodes CDR1 SGHTA and CDR2 FQGNSA. The CDR3 is made up of 19 amino acids. The chain's CDR3 is CASSLARTGFLSGANVLTF. The CDR3 DNA reads TGTGCCAGCAGCTTAGCCCGGACAGGGTTCCTCTCTGGGGCCAACGTCCTGACTTTC.

This chain links TRBV25-1 with TRBJ1-1; no clear D gene. This CDR3 is 12 amino acids long. CDR1 and CDR2 from the germline V gene are MGHDK and SYGVNS. The germline V and J ends were trimmed by 6 bases and 1 base, with 6 bases remaining between them. CDR3 DNA: TGTGCCAGCAGCTACGGGAACACTGAAGCTTTCTTT. Protein: CASSYGNTEAFF.

This chain joins TRBV19 and TRBJ2-1; 8 bases are a match to TRBD2. The germline V gene has CDR1 LNHDA and CDR2 SQIVND (reference sequence). Trimming at V came to 3 bases and at J to 4 bases, leaving 2 bases not matched to a gene. The CDR3 spans 14 residues. The CDR3 region is CASSISGDYNEQFF. The CDR3 DNA is TGTGCCAGTAGTATTAGCGGGGATTACAATGAGCAGTTCTTC.

J is TRBJ2-7 and V is TRBV2, with D perhaps TRBD2 (6 bases). V was trimmed by 6 bases and J by 3 bases, leaving 9 bases between them. CDR1 SNHLY and CDR2 FYNNEI come from the germline V gene. This CDR3 contains 12 residues. Written as DNA, the CDR3 is TGTGCCAGCAGCTGGCGGGGCTACGAGCAGTACTTC. Protein product: CASSWRGYEQYF.

The chain is built from TRBV5-4 and TRBJ2-5, with 9 bases fitting TRBD1. This CDR3 has 16 residues. The V segment lost 4 bases and the J segment 1 base; nucleotides outside the gene matches: 8. CDR1 is SGHNT, CDR2 YYREEE, per germline (reference sequence). For the CDR3, the DNA is TGTGCCAGCAGCCACCCCCGACAGGGGGTCCAAGAGACCCAGTACTTC. This translates into CASSHPRQGVQETQYF.

The chain is built from TRBV4-1 and TRBJ2-7; a possible D gene is TRBD1 (6 bases). This CDR3 has 15 amino acids. Germline lookup yields CDR1 MGHRA and CDR2 YSYEKL. Trimming pared 0 bases from V and 0 bases from J, leaving 9 bases between. In nucleotides, the CDR3 is TGCGCCAGCAGCCAAGAGCAGGGGAGCTCCTACGAGCAGTACTTC. This translates into CASSQEQGSSYEQYF.